This section outlines one T cell receptor (beta chain) sequence together with its context. Its antigen is not known. Sequencing was performed with immunoSEQ multiplex PCR; in TCRdb, only in-frame clones are kept and a portion is missing. This table holds hundreds of thousands of clones, 60% to 75% found once. The sample comes from a study of cytotoxic CD8 clonotypes in ibrutinib-treated CLL. Overall study context: Response samples were taken after a median roughly twelve months of treatment, range 6 to 36. Study-level results: Clonality, elevated at ibrutinib response, dropped back toward baseline at progression. Clonotypes that were public were uncommon, and they contracted or stayed stable on treatment.

Trimming cost V 10 bases and J 5 bases; bases outside gene matches: 1. The length of the CDR3 is 10 residues. The germline V gene encodes CDR1 SEHNR and CDR2 FQNEAQ (reference sequence). This clonotype was sampled from a human donor with chronic lymphocytic leukemia. The V and J genes are TRBV7-9 and TRBJ2-5, with 7 bases identical to TRBD2. This specimen was PBMCs, taken after 24 months of ibrutinib treatment. CDR3 coding DNA: TGTGCCACCGGGGGGGAGACCCAGTACTTC. It encodes CATGGETQYF.